This paragraph reports one TCR beta chain. Its antigen is unidentified. The data were taken from a study of CD4 T cells in relation to SARS-CoV-2 and coronaviruses. Overall study context: TCR beta CDR3s were sequenced after 10-day antigen culture of PBMCs. Negative control cultures got HIV-1 Nef peptides or no peptide. The study, taken as a whole, reports: In approximately 70% of donors, memory CD4+ clonotypes crossrecognized SARS-CoV-2 and at least one common cold coronavirus spike.

Clones were sequenced by immunoSEQ multiplex PCR, and TCRdb holds only the in-frame ones, with some missing. The sample includes about 20,000 clones, about three quarters of them seen just once. The V and J ends lost 10 bases and 0 bases, in that order; junction bases with no gene match: 3. Germline V gives CDR1 KGHDR, CDR2 SFDVKD. This CDR3 spans 13 amino acids. Unexposed donor CD4+ T cells date from about 2011-2018, before the COVID-19 pandemic. CD4+ T cells were isolated from the cells after around 9 days of culture. The sequencing sample was made of CD4+ T cells from PBMCs, cultured in vitro. The receptor was isolated from a human donor in good health. The chain couples TRBV24-1 to TRBJ1-1, with TRBD1 matching 8 bases. This CDR3 is CATQGAVNTEAFF. CDR3 nucleotide sequence: TGTGCCACTCAGGGGGCCGTGAACACTGAAGCTTTCTTT.